One and the same sample provided the 12 T cell receptor beta chains below, sequenced in a study of CD8 T cells in ankylosing spondylitis. TCRdb reprocessed the 5' RACE reads with MiXCR, giving one entry per CDR3 protein. The table records approximately 250,000 distinct CDR3 sequences, roughly 32% of them present only once. Sample: blood, either unsorted or a sorted T cell fraction (not recorded which). Receptors originate from a male donor with ankylosing spondylitis or in good health (not recorded which).

This clonotype turned up a few times. The chain is built from TRBV12-3 or TRBV12-4 and TRBJ2-2; possible D gene TRBD1, 5 bases. The CDR3 is 15 residues long. V lost 5 bases and J 4 bases, leaving 14 bases between the germline ends. Here the CDR3 reads CASSRQHPATGELFF. CDR3 sequence (DNA): TGTGCCAGCAGTCGACAGCACCCGGCCACCGGGGAGCTGTTTTTT.

This chain links TRBV7-2 with TRBJ2-3, with D possibly matching TRBD2 (6 bases). Deletions cut 3 bases from V and 2 bases from J, with 12 bases between. The CDR3 is 15 amino acids. Per germline, CDR1 SGHTA and CDR2 FQGNSA. The CDR3 DNA follows: TGTGCCAGCAGCTTCAGTAGCGGATACACAGATACGCAGTATTTT. Its translation is CASSFSSGYTDTQYF.

The chain uses TRBV5-1 and TRBJ2-2; D not resolved. Trimming took 7 bases from V and 0 from J, leaving 7 bases between them. Looked up from germline, CDR1 is SGHRS and CDR2 is YFSETQ. This CDR3 is 13 amino acids long. This chain's CDR3 is CASYFANTGELFF. The CDR3 region has the DNA TGCGCCAGCTACTTCGCGAACACCGGGGAGCTGTTTTTT.

A word on this clonotype: This may stem from a read error, because a much larger clone lies one nucleotide away. V gene TRBV20-1 combines with J gene TRBJ2-3; TRBD1 matches 7 bases. Germline CDR1 DFQATT, CDR2 SNEGSKA (reference sequence). Unmatched junction bases numbered 9, after V lost 7 bases and J lost 5 bases. The CDR3 covers 13 residues. CDR3 in amino acids: CSGTTGAVDTQYF. CDR3 in DNA: TGCAGTGGTACAACAGGGGCCGTAGATACGCAGTATTTT.

This clonotype is a singleton in its sample. This chain links TRBV3-1 with TRBJ2-1; 8 bases align to TRBD2. V was pared by 4 bases and J by 5 bases, with 16 bases of the junction left unmatched. There are 18 residues in the CDR3. Germline V gives CDR1 LGHDT, CDR2 YNNKEL (reference sequence). The CDR3 loop reads CASSPVARGAFYDNEQFF. In DNA, the CDR3 is TGTGCCAGCAGCCCCGTAGCGCGGGGGGCTTTTTATGACAATGAGCAGTTCTTC.

This chain connects TRBV7-7 to TRBJ2-5; TRBD2 might be the D (5 bases). Per the germline V gene, CDR1 is SSHAT and CDR2 is FNYEAQ (reference sequence). Trimming pared 2 bases from V and 5 bases from J, leaving 9 bases between. CDR3 length: 13 residues. CDR3 in DNA: TGTGCCAGCAGCTTAACTAGATTGGAGACCCAGTACTTC. This sequence encodes CASSLTRLETQYF.

The rearrangement links TRBV15 to TRBJ1-1; D call uncertain. Germline values: CDR1 LNHNV, CDR2 YYDKDF (reference sequence). V was clipped by 0 bases and J by 11 bases, with 22 bases between them. This CDR3 is built from 16 residues. The CDR3 sequence is CATSRDGGFGRRNAFF. CDR3 DNA sequence: TGTGCCACCAGCAGAGATGGTGGGTTCGGCCGCCGGAATGCTTTCTTT.

This clonotype occurred a few times. V and J are TRBV10-3 and TRBJ2-5, with D perhaps matching TRBD2 (6 bases). The germline V gene has CDR1 ENHRY and CDR2 SYGVKD. V lost 4 bases and J lost 5, with 11 bases in between. The CDR3 loop spans 13 amino acids. This CDR3 is CAISVGSRETQYF. CDR3 coding DNA: TGTGCCATCAGTGTCGGGAGTCGTGAGACCCAGTACTTC.

Only a few counts were recorded for this clonotype. The chain combines TRBV15 with TRBJ1-1; no clear D gene. V lost 0 bases to trimming and J lost 11 bases, with 19 bases between them. Germline lookup yields CDR1 LNHNV and CDR2 YYDKDF (reference sequence). This CDR3 contains 15 residues. CDR3 nucleotides: TGTGCCACCAGCAGAGATCGGGCGCCGGCCAATGGGGCTTTCTTT. Protein sequence: CATSRDRAPANGAFF.

The chain has TRBV5-1 and TRBJ2-7; D unresolved. The CDR3 runs to 15 residues. The V end was cut by 0 bases, the J end by 0 bases, with 10 bases between. The germline V gene has CDR1 SGHRS and CDR2 YFSETQ. CDR3 amino acids: CASSLEPGGSYEQYF. In DNA, the CDR3 is TGCGCCAGCAGCTTGGAGCCCGGCGGCTCCTACGAGCAGTACTTC.

The chain joins TRBV18 to TRBJ2-1; D unresolved. Germline assignment: CDR1 KGHSH and CDR2 LQKENI. CDR3 length: 13 residues. With 0 bases removed from V and 10 bases from J, the gap between germline ends came to 10 bases. The CDR3 DNA reads TGTGCCAGCTCACCACCCCGGCTAGTAGAGCAGTTCTTC. Encoded protein: CASSPPRLVEQFF.

This chain links TRBV29-1 with TRBJ1-2; D ambiguous. V was clipped by 7 bases and J by 0 bases, with 6 bases between them. Germline-derived CDR1 and CDR2 are SQVTM and ANQGSEA. This CDR3 has 11 amino acids. The CDR3 bases are TGCAGCGCCAGTTCTAACTATGGCTACACCTTC. Residues: CSASSNYGYTF.